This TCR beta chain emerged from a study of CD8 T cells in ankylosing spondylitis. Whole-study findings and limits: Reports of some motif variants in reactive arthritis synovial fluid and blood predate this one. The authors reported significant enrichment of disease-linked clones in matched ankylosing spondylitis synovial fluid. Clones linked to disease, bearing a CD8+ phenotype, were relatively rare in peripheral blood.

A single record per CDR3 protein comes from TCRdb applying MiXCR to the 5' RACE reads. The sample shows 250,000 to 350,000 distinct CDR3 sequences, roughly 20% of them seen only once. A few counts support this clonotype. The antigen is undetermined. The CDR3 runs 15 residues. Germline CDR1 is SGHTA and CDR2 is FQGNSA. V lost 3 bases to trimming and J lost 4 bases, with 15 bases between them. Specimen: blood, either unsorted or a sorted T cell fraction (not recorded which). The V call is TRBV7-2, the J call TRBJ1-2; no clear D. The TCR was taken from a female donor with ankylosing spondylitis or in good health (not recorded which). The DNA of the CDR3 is TGTGCCAGCAGCTTGCGGCAGAATTTAGCCTATGGCTACACCTTC. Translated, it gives CASSLRQNLAYGYTF.